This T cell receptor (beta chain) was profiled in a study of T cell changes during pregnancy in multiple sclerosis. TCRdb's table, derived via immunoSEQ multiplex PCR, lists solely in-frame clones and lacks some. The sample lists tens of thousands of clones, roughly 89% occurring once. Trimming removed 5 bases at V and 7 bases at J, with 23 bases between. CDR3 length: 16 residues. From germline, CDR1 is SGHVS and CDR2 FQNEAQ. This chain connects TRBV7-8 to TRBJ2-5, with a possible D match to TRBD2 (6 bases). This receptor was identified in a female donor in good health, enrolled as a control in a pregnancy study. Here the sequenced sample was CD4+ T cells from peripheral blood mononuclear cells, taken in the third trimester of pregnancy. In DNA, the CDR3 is TGTGCCAGCAGCCCCGCGCGACTAGTTCGAACGGTGACCCAGTACTTC. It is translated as CASSPARLVRTVTQYF.